The present TCR beta chain was sequenced within a study of cytomegalovirus exposure and HLA in healthy donors. Researchers ran the PCR with 60 Vbeta and 13 Jbeta primers. Methods used by the authors: Among the unique TCR beta chains that a later analysis counted, about 81 million in all, about 12 million were shared. The assay was immunoSEQ multiplex PCR, and TCRdb's table has in-frame clones only and misses some. D and trimming come from the DNA, and the V and J calls and clone size come from that table. The data hold 200,000 to 250,000 clones, with around 85% observed a single time. This sequence was found in a human donor in good health. Sequencing was carried out using PBMCs.

Here the CDR3 reads CASSSISGRAYNEQFF. CDR3 coding DNA: TGTGCCAGCAGCTCGATTAGCGGGAGGGCCTACAATGAGCAGTTCTTC. This chain uses TRBV7-9 with TRBJ2-1, with 11 nucleotides matching TRBD2. Trimming took 4 bases from V and 2 from J; bases not matched to a gene: 4. Germline V CDR1 and CDR2: SEHNR, FQNEAQ (reference sequence). The CDR3 loop spans 16 amino acids.